Listed here is a single T cell receptor beta chain. The antigen is not known. The sample comes from a study of cytomegalovirus exposure and HLA in healthy donors. The PCR employed 60 Vbeta primers together with 13 Jbeta primers. Data came from immunoSEQ multiplex PCR; TCRdb stores just in-frame clones and leaves some out. The sample contains about 130,000 clones, about 63% of which appear only once. General study results and limits: Across donors, sequencing depth was assumed by presence/absence analyses to be roughly uniform. Common viral pathogens (according to a later analysis) appeared linked to several of the most significant clusters. A list of 150 to 200 TCR beta chains associated with cytomegalovirus was given.

This TCR was recovered from a man between 25 and 39 years old in good health and CMV-seropositive. The sequencing input was PBMCs.

CDR3 in DNA: TGTGCCAGCTGCCCTCCGGGACTAGGCACAGATACGCAGTATTTT. This gives the protein CASCPPGLGTDTQYF. The rearrangement joins TRBV28 to TRBJ2-3; 8 bases align to TRBD2. Germline loops: CDR1 MDHEN, CDR2 SYDVKM. The CDR3 runs 15 residues. J was trimmed by 1 base and V by 8 bases; bases with no gene match: 8.